This T cell receptor (beta chain) was retrieved from a study of blood T cell repertoires in COVID-19. As for the study in general: In each case, the material was cDNA or gDNA derived from T cells, B-cell-depleted T cells, or PBMCs.

V lost 6 bases and J lost 2, with 10 bases in between. The CDR3 is 13 amino acids. Germline CDR1 reads SNHLY; CDR2 reads FYNNEI. The table came from immunoSEQ multiplex PCR; TCRdb's copy has only in-frame clones and leaves some out. The repertoire holds roughly 71,000 clones, with less than 85% as singletons. The sequence was collected from a woman older than 75 with acute or convalescent COVID-19. The genes are TRBV2 and TRBJ1-1; weak D call: TRBD1 (5 bases). The sample taken for sequencing was peripheral blood. This chain's CDR3 is CASRQTDNTEAFF. In DNA form, the CDR3 reads TGTGCCAGCAGGCAGACAGATAACACTGAAGCTTTCTTT.